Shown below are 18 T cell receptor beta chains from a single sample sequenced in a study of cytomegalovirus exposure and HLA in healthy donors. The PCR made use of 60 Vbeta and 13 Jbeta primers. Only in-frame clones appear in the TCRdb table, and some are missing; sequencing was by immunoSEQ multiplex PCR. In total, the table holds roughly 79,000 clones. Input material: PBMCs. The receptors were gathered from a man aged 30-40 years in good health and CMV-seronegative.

CDR3 bases: TGTGCCAGCAGCGTAGGAATCCTGAGCACTGAAGCTTTCTTT. Translated: CASSVGILSTEAFF. The rearrangement uses TRBV9 and TRBJ1-1; D remains ambiguous. Trimming cost V 0 bases and J 4 bases, with 10 bases left between them. CDR1 is SGDLS and CDR2 is YYNGEE in the germline V gene. The CDR3 is 14 amino acids.

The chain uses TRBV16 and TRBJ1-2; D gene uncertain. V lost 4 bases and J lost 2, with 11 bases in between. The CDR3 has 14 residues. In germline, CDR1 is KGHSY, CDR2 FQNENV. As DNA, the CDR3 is TGTGCCAGCAGCCCCCGTAACAGCAACTATGGCTACACCTTC. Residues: CASSPRNSNYGYTF.

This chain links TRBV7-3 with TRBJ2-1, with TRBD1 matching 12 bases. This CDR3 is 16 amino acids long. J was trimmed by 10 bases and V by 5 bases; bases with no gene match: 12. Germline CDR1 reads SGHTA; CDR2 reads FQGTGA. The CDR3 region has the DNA TGTGCCAGCAGCACACTCCGGGACAGGGGGCGCAGAGAGCAGTTCTTC. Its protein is CASSTLRDRGRREQFF.

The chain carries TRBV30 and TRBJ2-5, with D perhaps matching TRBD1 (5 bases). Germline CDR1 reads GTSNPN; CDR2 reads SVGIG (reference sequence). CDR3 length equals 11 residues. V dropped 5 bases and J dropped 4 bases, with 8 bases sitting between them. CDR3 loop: CAWAGLETQYF. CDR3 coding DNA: TGTGCCTGGGCAGGGCTAGAGACCCAGTACTTC.

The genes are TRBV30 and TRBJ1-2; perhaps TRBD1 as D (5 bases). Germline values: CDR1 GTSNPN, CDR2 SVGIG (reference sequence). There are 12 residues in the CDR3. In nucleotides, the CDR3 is TGTGCGCGTTTGACAGTGGGCTATGGCTACACCTTC. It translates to CARLTVGYGYTF.

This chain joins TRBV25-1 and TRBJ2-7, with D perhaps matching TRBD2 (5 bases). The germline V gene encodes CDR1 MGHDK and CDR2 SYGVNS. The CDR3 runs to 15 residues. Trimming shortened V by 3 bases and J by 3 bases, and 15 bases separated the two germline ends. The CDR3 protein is CASSESEAEYYEQYF. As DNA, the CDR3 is TGTGCCAGCAGTGAGTCGGAGGCGGAATACTACGAGCAGTACTTC.

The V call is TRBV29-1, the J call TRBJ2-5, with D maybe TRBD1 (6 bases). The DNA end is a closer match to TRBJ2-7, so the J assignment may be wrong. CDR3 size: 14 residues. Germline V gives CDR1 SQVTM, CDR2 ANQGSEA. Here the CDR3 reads CSVEDRTGPPEQYF. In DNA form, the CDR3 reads TGCAGCGTTGAAGATCGCACAGGGCCCCCCGAGCAGTACTTC.

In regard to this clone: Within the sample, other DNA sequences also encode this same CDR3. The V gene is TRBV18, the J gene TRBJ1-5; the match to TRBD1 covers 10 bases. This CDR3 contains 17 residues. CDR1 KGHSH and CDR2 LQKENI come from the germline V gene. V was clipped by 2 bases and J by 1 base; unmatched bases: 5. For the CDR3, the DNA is TGTGCCAGCTCACCAACGGACAGGGGGGGCAGCAATCAGCCCCAGCATTTT. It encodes CASSPTDRGGSNQPQHF.

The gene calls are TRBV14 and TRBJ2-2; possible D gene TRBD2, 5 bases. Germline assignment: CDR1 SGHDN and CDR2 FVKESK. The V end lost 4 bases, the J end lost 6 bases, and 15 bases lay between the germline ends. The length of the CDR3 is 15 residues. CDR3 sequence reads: CASSPLTRGPGELFF. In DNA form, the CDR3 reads TGTGCCAGCAGCCCCCTGACACGAGGGCCCGGGGAGCTGTTTTTT.

CDR3 nucleotide sequence: TGTGCCAGCAGTGCCCTAGCGGCCTTGAACACCGGGGAGCTGTTTTTT. It is translated as CASSALAALNTGELFF. This sequence joins TRBV6-4 and TRBJ2-2; 7 bases match TRBD2. J was trimmed by 1 base and V by 4 bases; bases with no gene match: 6. Per the germline V gene, CDR1 is MRHNA and CDR2 is SNTAGT. The CDR3 spans 16 residues.

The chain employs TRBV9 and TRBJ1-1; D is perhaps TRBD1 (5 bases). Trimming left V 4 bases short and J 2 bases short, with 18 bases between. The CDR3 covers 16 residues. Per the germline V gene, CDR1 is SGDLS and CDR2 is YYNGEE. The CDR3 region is CASSPWAGRTNTEAFF. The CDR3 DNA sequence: TGTGCCAGCAGCCCCTGGGCGGGACGGACTAACACTGAAGCTTTCTTT. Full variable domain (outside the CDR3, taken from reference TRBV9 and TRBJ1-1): DSGVTQTPKHLITATGQRVTLRCSPRSGDLSVYWYQQSLDQGLQFLIQYYNGEERAKGNILERFSAQQFPDLHSELNLSSLELGDSALYFCASSPWAGRTNTEAFFGQGTRLTVV.

Written as DNA, the CDR3 is TGTGCCAGCAGATCCCAGATCAATCAGCCCCAGCATTTT. Its translation: CASRSQINQPQHF. V and J are TRBV11-2 and TRBJ1-5; D uncertain. CDR3 size: 13 residues. Between the trimmed V and J ends, which lost 6 bases and 3 bases, there was a span of 9 bases. Germline V gene data show CDR1 as SGHAT and CDR2 as FQNNGV.

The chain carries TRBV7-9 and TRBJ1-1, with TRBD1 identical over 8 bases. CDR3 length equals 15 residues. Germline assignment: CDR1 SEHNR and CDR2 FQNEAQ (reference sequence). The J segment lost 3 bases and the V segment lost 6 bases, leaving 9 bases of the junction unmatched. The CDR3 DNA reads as TGTGCCAGCAGATCTAGGACAGGGCACGACACTGAAGCTTTCTTT. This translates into CASRSRTGHDTEAFF.

CDR3 bases: TGTGCCAGTCGGGGGTTGTATAGCAATCAGCCCCAGCATTTT. It encodes CASRGLYSNQPQHF. The chain carries TRBV19 and TRBJ1-5, with D perhaps matching TRBD1 (5 bases). Germline CDR1 and CDR2: LNHDA and SQIVND (reference sequence). Trimming cost V 8 bases and J 0 bases, with 11 bases left between them. The CDR3 extends over 14 amino acids.

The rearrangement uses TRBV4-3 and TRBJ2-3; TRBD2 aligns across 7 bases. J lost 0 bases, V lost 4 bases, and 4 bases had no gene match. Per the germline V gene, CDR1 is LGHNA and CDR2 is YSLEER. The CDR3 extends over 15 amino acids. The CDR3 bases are TGCGCCAGCAGCCGGTGGGGGGGGAGCACAGATACGCAGTATTTT. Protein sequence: CASSRWGGSTDTQYF.

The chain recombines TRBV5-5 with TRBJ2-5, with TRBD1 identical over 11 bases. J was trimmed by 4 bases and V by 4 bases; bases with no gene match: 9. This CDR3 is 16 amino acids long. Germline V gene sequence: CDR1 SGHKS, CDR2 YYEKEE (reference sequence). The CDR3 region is CASSKGTGGPVETQYF. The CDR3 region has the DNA TGTGCCAGCAGCAAAGGGACAGGGGGGCCGGTAGAGACCCAGTACTTC.

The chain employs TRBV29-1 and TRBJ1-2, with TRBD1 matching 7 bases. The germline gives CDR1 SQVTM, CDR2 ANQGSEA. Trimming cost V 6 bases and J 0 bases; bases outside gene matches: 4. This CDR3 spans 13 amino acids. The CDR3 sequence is CSVPGTANYGYTF. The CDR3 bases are TGCAGCGTCCCCGGGACAGCTAACTATGGCTACACCTTC.

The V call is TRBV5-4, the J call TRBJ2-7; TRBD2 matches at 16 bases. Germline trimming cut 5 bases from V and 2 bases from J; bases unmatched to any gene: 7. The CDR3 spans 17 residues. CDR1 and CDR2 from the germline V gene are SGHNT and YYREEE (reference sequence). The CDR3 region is CASRAGTSGGATYEQYF. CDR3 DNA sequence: TGTGCCAGCAGGGCCGGGACTAGCGGGGGGGCTACCTACGAGCAGTACTTC.